This entry lists 14 T cell receptor beta chains sequenced from one sample in a study of blood T cells in healthy people across ages. A J-beta primer mix and a sample-barcoded 5' primer were used in a second PCR of about 7 to 11 cycles. TCRdb passed the 5' RACE reads through MiXCR, listing each CDR3 protein once. The sample lists around 1,000,000 distinct CDR3 sequences, approximately 25% occurring once. These same data were also listed under a study on T cells of mothers and their children.

Sequencing was carried out using blood. These receptors were taken from a girl aged 2-15 years in good health.

In this sample, this clonotype turned up a few times. V usage is TRBV29-1 and J usage is TRBJ2-2, with 7 bases that match TRBD1. With V trimmed by 3 bases and J by 4 bases, 8 bases remained unmatched. The CDR3 length is 15 residues. In germline, CDR1 is SQVTM, CDR2 ANQGSEA. CDR3 DNA sequence: TGCAGCGTTGATCGCACAGGGGATCCCACCGGGGAGCTGTTTTTT. Its translation is CSVDRTGDPTGELFF.

This clonotype came up a few times. The rearrangement links TRBV12-5 to TRBJ2-7, with TRBD2 matching 7 bases. J was trimmed by 11 bases and V by 4 bases; bases with no gene match: 8. Germline CDR1 reads LGHNT; CDR2 reads FRNRAP. This CDR3 has 12 amino acids. The CDR3 loop reads CASGSGGKLEYF. In nucleotides, the CDR3 is TGTGCTAGTGGTTCCGGGGGGAAACTAGAGTACTTC.

The rearrangement joins TRBV29-1 to TRBJ2-2; no definite D call. The length of the CDR3 is 12 residues. The germline gives CDR1 SQVTM, CDR2 ANQGSEA. Trimming shortened V by 7 bases and J by 6 bases, and 12 bases separated the two germline ends. Here the CDR3 DNA reads TGCAGCGCCACCATCGTATCCGGGGAGCTGTTTTTT. As protein: CSATIVSGELFF.

The chain has TRBV12-3 or TRBV12-4 and TRBJ2-4; the D gene is possibly TRBD1 (6 bases). This CDR3 is 13 amino acids long. Trimming pared 6 bases from V and 9 bases from J, leaving 15 bases between. Here the CDR3 DNA reads TGTGCCAGCAGCCTAGGACAGACCCTCATTCAGTACTTC. Protein product: CASSLGQTLIQYF.

This clonotype was counted only a few times. CDR3 DNA: TGTGCCAGCAGTTCTTGGACAGATTCCTCCTACAATGAGCAGTTCTTC. Protein product: CASSSWTDSSYNEQFF. The J gene is TRBJ2-1, the V gene TRBV28; perhaps TRBD1 as D (6 bases). Germline CDR1 is MDHEN and CDR2 is SYDVKM. Trimming stripped 4 bases from V and 0 bases from J, with 13 bases between. The CDR3 extends over 16 amino acids. The whole variable domain, remainder taken from reference TRBV28 and TRBJ2-1, is DVKVTQSSRYLVKRTGEKVFLECVQDMDHENMFWYRQDPGLGLRLIYFSYDVKMKEKGDIPEGYSVSREKKERFSLILESASTNQTSMYLCASSSWTDSSYNEQFFGPGTRLTVL.

The table lists this clonotype with a few counts. V is TRBV18 and J is TRBJ2-5, with 9 bases identical to TRBD1. V was clipped by 3 bases and J by 2 bases; unmatched bases: 4. CDR1 and CDR2 from the germline V gene are KGHSH and LQKENI. The CDR3 spans 15 residues. CDR3 region: CASSPDRGTQETQYF. The CDR3 DNA sequence: TGTGCCAGCTCACCGGACAGGGGTACTCAAGAGACCCAGTACTTC.

This clonotype was seen only a few times. This chain joins TRBV29-1 and TRBJ2-5, with 10 bases lining up with TRBD1. CDR1 SQVTM and CDR2 ANQGSEA come from the germline V gene. Germline trimming cut 2 bases from V and 4 bases from J; bases unmatched to any gene: 16. The CDR3 contains 18 residues. The CDR3 DNA is TGCAGCGTTGAACGCCATGGGACCGGGACAGGGGTTGTAGAGACCCAGTACTTC. It is translated as CSVERHGTGTGVVETQYF.

The chain links TRBV7-8 to TRBJ2-5; 8 positions match TRBD2. The CDR3 runs 15 residues. With 2 bases clipped from V and 4 bases from J, the junction kept 6 bases outside the gene matches. Germline CDR1 SGHVS, CDR2 FQNEAQ. CDR3 sequence (DNA): TGTGCCAGCAGCTTACCCCCGGGGGGGCGAGAGACCCAGTACTTC. The encoded protein is CASSLPPGGRETQYF.

This clonotype occurred a few times. The chain links TRBV4-3 to TRBJ2-6; 11 positions match TRBD1. The CDR3 has 20 residues. Unmatched junction bases numbered 10, after V lost 3 bases and J lost 0 bases. The V gene's germline CDR1 is LGHNA and CDR2 YSLEER. CDR3 residues: CASSHSVPGTGGSGANVLTF. The CDR3 nucleotides read TGCGCCAGCAGCCACTCAGTGCCCGGGACAGGGGGCTCTGGGGCCAACGTCCTGACTTTC.

This clonotype has just a few counts. The chain combines TRBV7-3 with TRBJ2-5; no reliable D call. The DNA end favors TRBJ2-7, so the J call may be wrong. In germline, CDR1 is SGHTA, CDR2 FQGTGA. This CDR3 region has 14 residues. The CDR3 here is CASSLAGAGSEQYF. The CDR3 DNA follows: TGTGCCAGCAGCTTAGCCGGAGCTGGCTCCGAGCAGTACTTC.

This chain joins TRBV7-2 and TRBJ2-3; D possibly corresponds to TRBD1 (6 bases). The V end was cut by 5 bases, the J end by 2 bases, with 14 bases between. The germline V gene has CDR1 SGHTA and CDR2 FQGNSA. This CDR3 comprises 15 residues. Here the CDR3 DNA reads TGTGCCAGCAGCGGGACCGGGACACACACAGATACGCAGTATTTT. Its translation: CASSGTGTHTDTQYF.

This clonotype turned up a few times. V gene TRBV29-1 combines with J gene TRBJ2-5; D gene uncertain. Looked up from germline, CDR1 is SQVTM and CDR2 is ANQGSEA. V was cut by 7 bases and J by 1 base, with 7 bases left in between. This CDR3 comprises 11 residues. CDR3 protein: CSAPVQETQYF. CDR3 nucleotides: TGCAGCGCACCCGTCCAAGAGACCCAGTACTTC.

The rearrangement links TRBV15 to TRBJ2-4, with TRBD1 identical over 7 bases. Germline loops: CDR1 LNHNV, CDR2 YYDKDF (reference sequence). The length of the CDR3 is 13 residues. The V and J ends lost 4 bases and 9 bases, in that order; junction bases with no gene match: 6. In DNA, the CDR3 is TGTGCCACCAGCACCCCGACAGGGAGCATTCAGTACTTC. This sequence encodes CATSTPTGSIQYF. The whole variable domain, filled in from reference TRBV15 and TRBJ2-4, reads DAMVIQNPRYQVTQFGKPVTLSCSQTLNHNVMYWYQQKSSQAPKLLFHYYDKDFNNEADTPDNFQSRRPNTSFCFLDIRSPGLGDTAMYLCATSTPTGSIQYFGAGTRLSVL.

The gene calls are TRBV7-9 and TRBJ2-1; TRBD2 might be the D (5 bases). The CDR3 extends over 13 amino acids. The V end was cut by 5 bases, the J end by 10 bases, with 15 bases between. Germline values: CDR1 SEHNR, CDR2 FQNEAQ (reference sequence). In DNA form, the CDR3 reads TGTGCCAGCAGCATGGAGGAGAGCTTCGAGCAGTTCTTC. Its translation is CASSMEESFEQFF. Full variable domain (remainder filled in from reference TRBV7-9 and TRBJ2-1): DTGVSQNPRHKITKRGQNVTFRCDPISEHNRLYWYRQTLGQGPEFLTYFQNEAQLEKSRLLSDRFSAERPKGSFSTLEIQRTEQGDSAMYLCASSMEESFEQFFGPGTRLTVL.